This T cell receptor beta chain was captured by sequencing in a study of T cell responses to AZD1222 COVID-19 vaccine. As for this clone: Its antigen is still unknown.

Study-wide results and limits: Across the whole spike, CD4 TCRs peaked at regions 160-218 and 743-854. Nearly half of spike-specific TCRs reportedly target variant regions that are unmutated in the B.1.351 and B.1.1.7 variants. Repertoires were collected only later (after the peak T cell response had occurred).

Germline CDR1 reads MRHNA; CDR2 reads SNTAGT. V lost 2 bases to trimming and J lost 2 bases; unmatched junction nucleotides: 1. The CDR3 has 14 amino acids. Repertoires were generated with immunoSEQ multiplex PCR, while TCRdb's copy carries only in-frame clones and drops some. Among 94,000 or so clones listed, roughly nine tenths were seen once. The sample here was peripheral blood, taken on day 0 of AZD1222 vaccination. This TCR was recovered from an adult in good health. The chain has TRBV6-4 and TRBJ2-3; 7 positions match TRBD2. The CDR3: CASSDAGDTDTQYF. In DNA, the CDR3 is TGTGCCAGCAGTGACGCGGGGGACACAGATACGCAGTATTTT.